This T cell receptor (beta chain) was obtained from a study of T cells after yellow fever vaccination. In the study overall: Some fractions had low cell numbers, and these were prepared with SMART-Seq v4 Ultra Low Input.

Germline CDR1 and CDR2: SGHTA and FQGNSA. The junction had 1 base not matched to a gene; V was cut back by 6 bases and J by 1 base. The CDR3 is 13 amino acids. 5'RACE template switching produced TCR cDNA carrying a universal primer site and UMIs. MiXCR, run by TCRdb on the 5' RACE reads, gives a single entry per CDR3 protein. The data show some 320,000 distinct CDR3 sequences, approximately 10% seen once. Regarding the study as a whole: Most primary-vaccination clones recurred post-booster (around 97% CD4, around 88% CD8).

This clonotype has just a few counts. The antigen is not known. The receptor's source is a young man who received the YFV17D yellow fever vaccine. This chain joins TRBV7-2 and TRBJ1-1; TRBD1 agrees at 8 bases. Source: CD4+ T cells sorted from PBMCs, taken 5 days after the yellow fever booster vaccination. CDR3 DNA sequence: TGTGCCAGCAGAGGGACAGGGAACACTGAAGCTTTCTTT. It translates to CASRGTGNTEAFF.